This T cell receptor (beta chain) was identified in a study of metastatic and nonmetastatic thyroid tumors. Study-level background: Blood and tumor or nodule tissue repertoires from malignant and benign thyroid patients were compared.

Each patient went into thyroid surgery without having received any treatment. V lost 6 bases and J lost 7, with 16 bases in between. The CDR3 consists of 14 residues. Study observations and caveats: Malignant thyroid tumors reportedly exceeded benign nodules significantly in TCR beta diversity, with the difference appearing in blood and tumor.

Original methodology: The study took CDR3 differences across clinicopathological groups and made a distant-metastasis classifier for papillary thyroid cancer from them. TCRdb reanalyzed the PCR reads with MiXCR. TCRdb, not the original authors, processed these V and J calls. The table shows tens of thousands of clones, with roughly 29% occurring only once. This clone has a handful of counts. The antigen is undetermined. The sequenced material came from blood. The origin of this receptor is a female donor with papillary thyroid cancer or a benign thyroid nodule (not recorded which). Some clones in this sample may be carry-over from other donors' samples. This chain connects TRBV12-3 or TRBV12-4 to TRBJ1-5; no definite D call. Here the CDR3 DNA reads TGTGCCAGCAGACTGGACTCTCAAGGACAGCCCCAGCATTTT. As protein: CASRLDSQGQPQHF.